This record looks at one T cell receptor beta chain sequence and its context. Its specificity is unknown. From RNA transcripts, TCR beta CDR3 regions were amplified. The study used the HTBI primer set for a first-round RT-PCR of the TCR CDR3. TCRdb used MiXCR to reprocess the multiplex PCR reads, holding one entry per CDR3 protein. Counted here are 450,000 to 700,000 distinct CDR3 sequences, roughly 50% occurring once; the ten biggest clones make up roughly 19%. The data are from a study of T cells in Graves' hyperthyroidism and ophthalmopathy. Study findings and constraints: Model-based prediction identified ophthalmopathy a median 6.5 months prior to its onset.

The ends were cut back, 0 bases at V and 9 bases at J, with 8 bases in the middle. Germline lookup yields CDR1 DFQATT and CDR2 SNEGSKA (reference sequence). The CDR3 covers 11 residues. The gene calls are TRBV20-1 and TRBJ1-1; D ambiguous. The sequence was collected from an adult woman with Graves' disease, either hyperthyroidism or ophthalmopathy (not recorded which). The sample consisted of peripheral blood or thyroid tissue (not recorded which). CDR3 DNA sequence: TGCAGTGCTAGAGATAGGGTAAAAGCTTTCTTT. Translating gives CSARDRVKAFF.